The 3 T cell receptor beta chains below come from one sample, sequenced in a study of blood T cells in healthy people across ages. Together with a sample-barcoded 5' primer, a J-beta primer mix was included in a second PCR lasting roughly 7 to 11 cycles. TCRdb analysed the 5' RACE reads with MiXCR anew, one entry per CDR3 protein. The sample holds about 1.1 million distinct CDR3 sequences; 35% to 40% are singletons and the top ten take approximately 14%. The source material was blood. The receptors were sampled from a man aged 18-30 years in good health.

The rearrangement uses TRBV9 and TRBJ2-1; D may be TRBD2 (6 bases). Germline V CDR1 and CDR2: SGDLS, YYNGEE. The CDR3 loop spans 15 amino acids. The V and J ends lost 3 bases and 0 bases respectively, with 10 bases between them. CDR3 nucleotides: TGTGCCAGCAGCGCCGGGACTTACTCCTACAATGAGCAGTTCTTC. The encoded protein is CASSAGTYSYNEQFF.

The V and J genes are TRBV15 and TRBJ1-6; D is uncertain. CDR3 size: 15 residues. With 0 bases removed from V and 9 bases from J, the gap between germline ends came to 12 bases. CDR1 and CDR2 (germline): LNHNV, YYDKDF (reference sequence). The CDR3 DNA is TGTGCCACCAGCAGAGAGGCGGCCATAGCTTCACCCCTCCACTTT. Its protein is CATSREAAIASPLHF.

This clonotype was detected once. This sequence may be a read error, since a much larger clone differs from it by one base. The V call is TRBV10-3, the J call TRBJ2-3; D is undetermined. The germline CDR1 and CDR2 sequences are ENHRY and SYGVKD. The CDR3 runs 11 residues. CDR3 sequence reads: CAISSTDAQYF. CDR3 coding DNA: TGTGCCATCAGCAGCACAGATGCGCAGTATTTT.